Below, 30 T cell receptor beta chains from the same sample are listed, as sequenced in a study of blood T cell repertoires in COVID-19. Sequenced by immunoSEQ multiplex PCR; TCRdb stores in-frame clones only, minus some. Here the sample spans 250,000 to 350,000 clones, approximately 87% being singletons. Sample: peripheral blood. Receptors were obtained from a woman in her 30s with COVID-19, enrolled during active disease.

The genes are TRBV6-5 and TRBJ1-2; 8 bases are a match to TRBD1. From germline, CDR1 is MNHEY and CDR2 SVGAGI. CDR3 length equals 14 residues. Trimming removed 6 bases from V and 4 bases from J; junction bases left unmatched: 7. CDR3 coding DNA: TGTGCCAGCAGGATGGACAGGGCGGGCTATGGCTACACCTTC. This translates into CASRMDRAGYGYTF.

The J gene is TRBJ1-1, the V gene TRBV12-3 or TRBV12-4; D is unresolved. The CDR3 covers 13 residues. Trimming removed 5 bases at V and 3 bases at J, with 10 bases between. CDR3 DNA: TGTGCCAGCAGTCCTGAGATTTACACTGAAGCTTTCTTT. This codes for CASSPEIYTEAFF.

The chain links TRBV5-6 to TRBJ1-5; no definite D call. The CDR3 covers 16 residues. V lost 0 bases and J lost 2, with 12 bases in between. Germline CDR1 and CDR2: SGHDT and YYEEEE. The CDR3 DNA reads as TGTGCCAGCAGCTTGGTTCCGGGAACGGGCAATCAGCCCCAGCATTTT. Residues: CASSLVPGTGNQPQHF.

This rearrangement joins TRBV5-6 to TRBJ2-5, with TRBD2 identical over 7 bases. V trimming: 2 bases; J trimming: 4 bases; junction bases outside the gene matches: 5. From germline, CDR1 is SGHDT and CDR2 YYEEEE. There are 14 residues in the CDR3. This CDR3 is CASSLVTGGETQYF. CDR3 DNA sequence: TGTGCCAGCAGCTTAGTAACGGGAGGAGAGACCCAGTACTTC.

The chain is built from TRBV10-3 and TRBJ2-2, with TRBD2 matching 7 bases. The junction had 5 bases not matched to a gene; V was cut back by 6 bases and J by 4 bases. CDR3 length equals 14 residues. Germline loops: CDR1 ENHRY, CDR2 SYGVKD. The DNA of the CDR3 is TGTGCCATCAGCGATCAGCGGGGCACCGGGGAGCTGTTTTTT. Residues: CAISDQRGTGELFF.

The gene calls are TRBV12-3 or TRBV12-4 and TRBJ2-2, with TRBD1 as a possible D gene (6 bases). The CDR3 contains 13 residues. Trimming removed 5 bases from V and 6 bases from J, with 10 bases in between. The CDR3 is CASSNRVAGELFF. The CDR3 nucleotides are TGTGCCAGCAGTAACAGGGTAGCCGGGGAGCTGTTTTTT.

CDR3: CASSLSHRDSGSRETQYF. Written as DNA, the CDR3 is TGTGCCAGCAGCTTAAGTCATCGGGATAGCGGGAGTCGGGAGACCCAGTACTTC. This chain connects TRBV13 to TRBJ2-5, with 9 nucleotides matching TRBD2. The CDR3 sequence is 18 residues long. Germline CDR1 and CDR2: PRHDT and FYEKMQ (reference sequence). V was pared by 2 bases and J by 5 bases, with 15 bases of the junction left unmatched.

The rearrangement links TRBV7-3 to TRBJ1-1, with D unresolved. CDR3 size: 13 residues. Germline assignment: CDR1 SGHTA and CDR2 FQGTGA. V lost 3 bases and J 7 bases, leaving 12 bases between the germline ends. CDR3 amino acids: CASSFGGTNEAFF. The CDR3, as DNA: TGTGCCAGCAGCTTCGGCGGCACCAATGAAGCTTTCTTT.

The chain combines TRBV6-4 with TRBJ1-1; no reliable D call. CDR1 and CDR2 (germline): MRHNA, SNTAGT. The CDR3 length is 15 residues. Trimming left V 3 bases short and J 0 bases short, with 11 bases between. CDR3 DNA sequence: TGTGCCAGCAGTGAAGAGGGAGAGGTGAACACTGAAGCTTTCTTT. Its translation: CASSEEGEVNTEAFF.

The chain couples TRBV4-2 to TRBJ2-7, with a possible D match to TRBD2 (6 bases). CDR3 size: 14 residues. Germline V CDR1 and CDR2: LGHNA, YNFKEQ. V lost 0 bases, J lost 2 bases, and 8 bases lay in between. The CDR3 sequence: CASSQEAGTYEQYF. CDR3 nucleotides: TGTGCCAGCAGCCAAGAGGCGGGAACCTACGAGCAGTACTTC.

V and J are TRBV18 and TRBJ1-2, with D possibly being TRBD1 (5 bases). CDR3 length: 13 amino acids. CDR1 is KGHSH and CDR2 is LQKENI in the germline V gene. Trimming took 5 bases from V and 4 from J, leaving 11 bases between them. Written as DNA, the CDR3 is TGTGCCAGCTCATTACAGGAACTCTATGGCTACACCTTC. Its translation is CASSLQELYGYTF. Variable domain in full (rest from reference TRBV18 and TRBJ1-2): NAGVMQNPRHLVRRRGQEARLRCSPMKGHSHVYWYRQLPEEGLKFMVYLQKENIIDESGMPKERFSAEFPKEGPSILRIQQVVRGDSAAYFCASSLQELYGYTFGSGTRLTVV.

The rearrangement uses TRBV18 and TRBJ1-1; possibly TRBD1 for D (6 bases). V shed 2 bases and J shed 0 bases, with 10 bases lying between them. The CDR3 is 15 amino acids. Germline lookup yields CDR1 KGHSH and CDR2 LQKENI. The DNA of the CDR3 is TGTGCCAGCTCACCAGGACAGAACCTGAACACTGAAGCTTTCTTT. Protein sequence: CASSPGQNLNTEAFF.

The chain combines TRBV5-4 with TRBJ2-2; D uncertain. The CDR3 runs 14 residues. V lost 4 bases, J lost 5 bases, and 12 bases lay in between. Per germline, CDR1 SGHNT and CDR2 YYREEE (reference sequence). The chain's CDR3 is CASSEGIRTGELFF. In DNA form, the CDR3 reads TGTGCCAGCAGCGAAGGAATCAGGACCGGGGAGCTGTTTTTT.

The rearrangement joins TRBV28 to TRBJ1-1; 7 nucleotides agree with TRBD1. Trimming took 2 bases from V and 3 from J; bases not matched to a gene: 6. The CDR3 contains 15 residues. Germline values: CDR1 MDHEN, CDR2 SYDVKM. CDR3 loop: CASSLPQTGYTEAFF. The CDR3 nucleotides are TGTGCCAGCAGTTTACCCCAGACAGGGTACACTGAAGCTTTCTTT.

The gene calls are TRBV7-9 and TRBJ1-6; 7 bases are shared with TRBD1. After removal of 3 bases from V and 5 bases from J, the junction contained 1 base not matched to a gene. The germline V gene has CDR1 SEHNR and CDR2 FQNEAQ (reference sequence). The CDR3 covers 14 residues. CDR3 DNA sequence: TGTGCCAGCAGCTTCGGGACAGATAATTCACCCCTCCACTTT. It is translated as CASSFGTDNSPLHF.

The DNA for the CDR3 is TGCAGCGTTGAGCCCCAGGACAGGGTTGGGGGCTACACCTTC. This sequence encodes CSVEPQDRVGGYTF. The chain joins TRBV29-1 to TRBJ1-2; 8 bases line up with TRBD1. Germline loops: CDR1 SQVTM, CDR2 ANQGSEA. J lost 8 bases, V lost 3 bases, and 11 bases had no gene match. The CDR3 extends over 14 amino acids.

The J gene is TRBJ2-7, the V gene TRBV7-2, with 8 bases lining up with TRBD2. This CDR3 is built from 14 residues. CDR1 and CDR2 from the germline V gene are SGHTA and FQGNSA. Losses at the gene ends were 5 bases for V and 0 bases for J; bases not matched to a gene: 3. The CDR3 loop reads CASSVSGVSYEQYF. The DNA of the CDR3 is TGTGCCAGCAGCGTTAGCGGGGTCTCCTACGAGCAGTACTTC.

This clone was counted a single time. The rearrangement links TRBV4-2 to TRBJ1-2; perhaps TRBD1 as D (6 bases). The CDR3 sequence is 15 residues long. Germline CDR1 and CDR2: LGHNA and YNFKEQ. Between the trimmed V and J ends, which lost 4 bases and 2 bases, there was a span of 14 bases. The CDR3 loop reads CASSPGQKENYGYTF. The CDR3 nucleotides read TGTGCCAGCAGCCCGGGACAAAAGGAGAACTATGGCTACACCTTC.

CDR3 in amino acids: CASSAGQRGYTF. In nucleotides, the CDR3 is TGTGCCAGCTCGGCAGGACAAAGGGGCTACACCTTC. The genes are TRBV5-4 and TRBJ1-2; D is possibly TRBD1 (5 bases). The germline gives CDR1 SGHNT, CDR2 YYREEE (reference sequence). CDR3 length equals 12 residues. Trimming stripped 7 bases from V and 8 bases from J, with 15 bases between.

V gene TRBV12-5 combines with J gene TRBJ1-1; D is unclear. Germline CDR1 reads LGHNT; CDR2 reads FRNRAP. The CDR3 sequence is 13 residues long. V lost 2 bases and J lost 1, with 5 bases in between. CDR3 in amino acids: CASGLNQNTEAFF. In DNA form, the CDR3 reads TGTGCTAGTGGTTTGAATCAGAACACTGAAGCTTTCTTT.

The chain couples TRBV12-3 or TRBV12-4 to TRBJ2-5; the D gene is possibly TRBD1 (5 bases). Trimming left V 5 bases short and J 5 bases short, with 9 bases between. This CDR3 contains 12 residues. In DNA form, the CDR3 reads TGTGCCAGCAGTGGCTACAGGGAGACCCAGTACTTC. It codes for CASSGYRETQYF.

The rearrangement links TRBV28 to TRBJ2-7; D possibly corresponds to TRBD2 (5 bases). CDR3 length: 17 residues. Germline V gene data show CDR1 as MDHEN and CDR2 as SYDVKM. With 4 bases removed from V and 4 bases from J, the gap between germline ends came to 23 bases. CDR3 DNA sequence: TGTGCCAGCAGTTCCAGGACCCATCTTGAGGGTGGGTACGAGCAGTACTTC. Encoded protein: CASSSRTHLEGGYEQYF. Using reference TRBV28 and TRBJ2-7 for the parts outside the CDR3, the full variable domain is DVKVTQSSRYLVKRTGEKVFLECVQDMDHENMFWYRQDPGLGLRLIYFSYDVKMKEKGDIPEGYSVSREKKERFSLILESASTNQTSMYLCASSSRTHLEGGYEQYFGPGTRLTVT.

The V gene is TRBV7-2, the J gene TRBJ1-6; 8 bases align to TRBD1. Germline V gene sequence: CDR1 SGHTA, CDR2 FQGNSA. CDR3 length: 16 residues. V lost 4 bases, J lost 4 bases, and 6 bases stayed unmatched. The CDR3 sequence is CASSSPDRVYNSPLHF. In DNA, the CDR3 is TGTGCCAGCAGCTCGCCGGACAGGGTGTATAATTCACCCCTCCACTTT.

CDR3 bases: TGTGCCAGCAGCGCGGTTCAGGAGCAGTTCTTC. Its translation: CASSAVQEQFF. The chain is built from TRBV6-2 or TRBV6-3 and TRBJ2-1; no definite D call. Trimming removed 6 bases at V and 10 bases at J, with 10 bases between. This CDR3 comprises 11 residues. Germline CDR1 MNHEY, CDR2 SVGEGT.

This chain links TRBV5-1 with TRBJ2-1; the match to TRBD2 covers 13 bases. V trimming: 2 bases; J trimming: 0 bases; junction bases outside the gene matches: 8. This CDR3 spans 19 amino acids. Germline CDR1 reads SGHRS; CDR2 reads YFSETQ. The CDR3 DNA reads TGCGCCAGCAGCTTTGGACTAGCGGGAGCCCACAGCTCCTACAATGAGCAGTTCTTC. It encodes CASSFGLAGAHSSYNEQFF.

The J gene is TRBJ2-3, the V gene TRBV5-1; D gene ambiguous. The CDR3 spans 16 residues. V was clipped by 0 bases and J by 0 bases, with 11 bases between them. From germline, CDR1 is SGHRS and CDR2 YFSETQ. CDR3 loop: CASSLVAVSSTDTQYF. The CDR3 DNA reads as TGCGCCAGCAGCTTGGTTGCGGTGTCTAGCACAGATACGCAGTATTTT. Complete variable domain (other parts from reference TRBV5-1 and TRBJ2-3): KAGVTQTPRYLIKTRGQQVTLSCSPISGHRSVSWYQQTPGQGLQFLFEYFSETQRNKGNFPGRFSGRQFSNSRSEMNVSTLELGDSALYLCASSLVAVSSTDTQYFGPGTRLTVL.

Turning to this clone: Other DNA sequences in the same sample also yield this CDR3. The chain combines TRBV3-1 (or the pseudogene TRBV3-2) with TRBJ1-3; the match to TRBD1 covers 8 bases. After removal of 4 bases from V and 0 bases from J, the junction contained 5 bases not matched to a gene. The CDR3 is 16 amino acids. From germline, CDR1 is LGHDT and CDR2 YNNKEL (reference sequence). The chain's CDR3 is CASSPRQGSSGNTIYF. The CDR3 nucleotides are TGTGCCAGCAGCCCACGACAGGGGAGCTCTGGAAACACCATATATTTT.

The chain has TRBV29-1 and TRBJ2-7; no firm D call. The CDR3 totals 11 residues. Trimming removed 2 bases from V and 4 bases from J, with 6 bases in between. The germline gives CDR1 SQVTM, CDR2 ANQGSEA. The CDR3 DNA reads TGCAGCGTTGAAACAGAGTACGAGCAGTACTTC. This codes for CSVETEYEQYF.

The rearrangement links TRBV5-6 to TRBJ1-6, with 9 bases that match TRBD1. The trim removed 4 bases at V and 0 bases at J, leaving 8 bases unmatched. The CDR3 covers 18 residues. Germline values: CDR1 SGHDT, CDR2 YYEEEE. The CDR3 protein is CASSPGTGMSSYNSPLHF. As DNA, the CDR3 is TGTGCCAGCAGCCCCGGGACAGGGATGAGCTCCTATAATTCACCCCTCCACTTT.

The CDR3 region has the DNA TGTGCCAGCAGTGAAGGAGGAATCGGTCAGCCCCAGCATTTT. Translating it yields CASSEGGIGQPQHF. V and J are TRBV2 and TRBJ1-5; D is uncertain. V shed 1 base and J shed 6 bases, with 10 bases lying between them. The CDR3 consists of 14 residues. CDR1 is SNHLY, CDR2 FYNNEI, per germline.